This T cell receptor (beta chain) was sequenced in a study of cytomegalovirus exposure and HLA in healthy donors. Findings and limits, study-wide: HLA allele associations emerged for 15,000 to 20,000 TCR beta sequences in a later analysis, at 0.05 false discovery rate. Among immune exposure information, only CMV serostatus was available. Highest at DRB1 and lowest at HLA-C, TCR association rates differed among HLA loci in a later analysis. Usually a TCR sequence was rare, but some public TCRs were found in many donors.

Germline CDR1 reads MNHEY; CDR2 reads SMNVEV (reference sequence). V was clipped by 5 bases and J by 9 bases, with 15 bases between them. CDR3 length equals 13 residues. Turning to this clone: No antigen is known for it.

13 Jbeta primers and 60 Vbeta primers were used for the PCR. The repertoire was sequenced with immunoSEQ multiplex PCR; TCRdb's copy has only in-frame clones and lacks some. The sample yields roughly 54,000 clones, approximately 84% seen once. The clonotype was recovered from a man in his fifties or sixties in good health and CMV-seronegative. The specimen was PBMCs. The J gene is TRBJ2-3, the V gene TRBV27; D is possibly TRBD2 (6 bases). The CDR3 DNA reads TGTGCCAGCAGTCAAGGCGGGATCAGGACGCAGTATTTT. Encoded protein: CASSQGGIRTQYF.